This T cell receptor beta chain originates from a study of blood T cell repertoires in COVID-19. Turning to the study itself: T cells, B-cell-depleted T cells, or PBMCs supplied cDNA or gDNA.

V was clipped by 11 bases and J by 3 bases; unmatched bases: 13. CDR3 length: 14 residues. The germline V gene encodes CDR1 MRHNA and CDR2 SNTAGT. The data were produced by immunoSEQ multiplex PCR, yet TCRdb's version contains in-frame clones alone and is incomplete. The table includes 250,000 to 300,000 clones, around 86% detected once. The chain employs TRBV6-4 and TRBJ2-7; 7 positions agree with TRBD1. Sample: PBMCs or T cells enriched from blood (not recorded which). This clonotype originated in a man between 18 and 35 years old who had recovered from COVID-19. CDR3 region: CAGDTGVVLYEQYF. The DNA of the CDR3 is TGTGCCGGGGACACAGGGGTAGTTCTCTACGAGCAGTACTTC.